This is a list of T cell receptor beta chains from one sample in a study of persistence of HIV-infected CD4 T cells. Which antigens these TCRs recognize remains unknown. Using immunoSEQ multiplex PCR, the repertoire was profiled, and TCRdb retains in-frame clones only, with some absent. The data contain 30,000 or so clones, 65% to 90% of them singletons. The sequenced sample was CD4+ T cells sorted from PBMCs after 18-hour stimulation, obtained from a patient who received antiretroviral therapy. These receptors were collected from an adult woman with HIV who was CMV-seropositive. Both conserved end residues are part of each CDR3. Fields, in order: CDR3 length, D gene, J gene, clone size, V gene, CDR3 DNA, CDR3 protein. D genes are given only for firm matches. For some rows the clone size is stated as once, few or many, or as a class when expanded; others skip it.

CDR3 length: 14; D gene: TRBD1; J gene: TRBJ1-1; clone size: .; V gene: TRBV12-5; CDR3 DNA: TGTGCTAGTGGTTTGACAGGGGTGAACACTGAAGCTTTCTTT; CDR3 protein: CASGLTGVNTEAFF
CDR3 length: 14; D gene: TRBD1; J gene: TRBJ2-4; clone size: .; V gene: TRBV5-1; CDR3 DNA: TGCGCCAGCAGCCAGACAGGGTCATCGGGCATTCAGTACTTC; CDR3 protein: CASSQTGSSGIQYF
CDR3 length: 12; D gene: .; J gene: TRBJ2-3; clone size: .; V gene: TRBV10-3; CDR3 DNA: TGTGCCATCAGTGAGGGCCGGGATACGCAGTATTTT; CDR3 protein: CAISEGRDTQYF
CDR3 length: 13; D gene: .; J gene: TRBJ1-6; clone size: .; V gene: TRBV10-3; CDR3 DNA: TGTGCCATCAGTGAGGAAGAGGGTTCACCCCTCCACTTT; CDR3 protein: CAISEEEGSPLHF
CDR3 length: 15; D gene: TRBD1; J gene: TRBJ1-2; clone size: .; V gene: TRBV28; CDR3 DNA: TGTGCCAGCAGTGAACCCGTTGACAGGGGCTATGGCTACACCTTC; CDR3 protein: CASSEPVDRGYGYTF
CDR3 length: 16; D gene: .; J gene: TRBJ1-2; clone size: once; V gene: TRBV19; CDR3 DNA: TGTGCCAGTAGTACGGACAGACCAATAGCTAACTATGGCTACACCTTC; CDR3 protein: CASSTDRPIANYGYTF
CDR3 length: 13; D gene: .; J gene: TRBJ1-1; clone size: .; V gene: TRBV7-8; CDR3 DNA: TGTGCCAGCAGCATTCCAGGGAACACTGAAGCTTTCTTT; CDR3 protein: CASSIPGNTEAFF
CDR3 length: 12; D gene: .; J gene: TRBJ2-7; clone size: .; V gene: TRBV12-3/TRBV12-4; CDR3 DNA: TGTGCCAGCGGCCACCCGAATAATGTGCAGTACTTC; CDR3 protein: CASGHPNNVQYF
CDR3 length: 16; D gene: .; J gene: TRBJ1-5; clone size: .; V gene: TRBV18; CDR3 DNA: TGTGCCAGCTCACCACAAAGGACGGGTAGCAATCAGCCCCAGCATTTT; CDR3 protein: CASSPQRTGSNQPQHF
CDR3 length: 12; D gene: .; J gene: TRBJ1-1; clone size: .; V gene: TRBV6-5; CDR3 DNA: TGTGCCAGCAGGATGACAGGACAAGAAGCTTTCTTT; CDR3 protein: CASRMTGQEAFF
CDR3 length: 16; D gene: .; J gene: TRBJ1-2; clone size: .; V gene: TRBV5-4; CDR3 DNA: TGTGCCAGCAGCTTGGGGGAGACTAGAGGGAACTATGGCTACACCTTC; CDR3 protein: CASSLGETRGNYGYTF
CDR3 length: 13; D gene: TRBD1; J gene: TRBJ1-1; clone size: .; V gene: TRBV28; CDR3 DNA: TGTGCCAGCGGGACAGTTTTGAACACTGAAGCTTTCTTT; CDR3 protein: CASGTVLNTEAFF
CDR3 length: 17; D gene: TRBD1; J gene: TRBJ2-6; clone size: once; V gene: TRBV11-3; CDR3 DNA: TGTGCCAGCAGCTTAGCAGGGGGTCGCTCTGGGGCCAACGTCCTGACTTTC; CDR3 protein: CASSLAGGRSGANVLTF
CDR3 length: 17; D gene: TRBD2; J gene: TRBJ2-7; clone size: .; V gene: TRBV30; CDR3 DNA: TGTGCCTGGAGTAGAGTAGGCGGGGGTGCTCACTCCTACGAGCAGTACTTC; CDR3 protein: CAWSRVGGGAHSYEQYF
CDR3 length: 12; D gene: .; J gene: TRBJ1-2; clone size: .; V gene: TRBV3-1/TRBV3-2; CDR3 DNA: TGTGCCAGCAGCCGGAGGAGTACGGGCTACACCTTC; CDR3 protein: CASSRRSTGYTF
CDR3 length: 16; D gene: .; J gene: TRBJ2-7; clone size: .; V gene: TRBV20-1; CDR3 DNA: TGCAGTGCTAGTCGTCTTTGGGCTGAGGGGTTCCACGAGCAGTACTTC; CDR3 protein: CSASRLWAEGFHEQYF
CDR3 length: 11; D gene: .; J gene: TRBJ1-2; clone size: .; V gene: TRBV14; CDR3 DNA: TGTGCCAGCAGCCAAGGGATCATATACACCTTC; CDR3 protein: CASSQGIIYTF
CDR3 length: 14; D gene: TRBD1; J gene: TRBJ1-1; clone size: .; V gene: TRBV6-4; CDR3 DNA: TGTGCCAGCAGTGACTGGGACAGACACACTGAAGCTTTCTTT; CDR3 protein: CASSDWDRHTEAFF
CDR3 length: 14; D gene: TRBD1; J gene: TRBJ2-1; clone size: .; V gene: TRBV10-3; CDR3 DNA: TGTGCCATCAGAGAGGACAGGGGTGGCAATGAGCAGTTCTTC; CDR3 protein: CAIREDRGGNEQFF
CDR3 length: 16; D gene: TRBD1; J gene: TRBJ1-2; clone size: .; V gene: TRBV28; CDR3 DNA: TGTGCCAGCGGACCCCCGAGCCACCAGGGGGCCTATGGCTACACCTTC; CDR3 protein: CASGPPSHQGAYGYTF
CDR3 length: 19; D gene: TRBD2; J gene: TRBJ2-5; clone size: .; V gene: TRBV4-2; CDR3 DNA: TGTGCCAGCAGCCAAGATCGGCCTAGCGGGGATGGGTTGGGAGAGACCCAGTACTTC; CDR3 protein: CASSQDRPSGDGLGETQYF
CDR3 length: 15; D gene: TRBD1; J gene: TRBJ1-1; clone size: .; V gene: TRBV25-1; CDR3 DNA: TGTGCCAGCAGTGAATTGGGGACAGGGGGCACTGAAGCTTTCTTT; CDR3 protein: CASSELGTGGTEAFF
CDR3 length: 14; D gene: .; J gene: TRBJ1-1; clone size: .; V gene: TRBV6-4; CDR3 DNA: TGTGCCAGCAGGAGGGAGGGGCAGAGCACTGAAGCTTTCTTT; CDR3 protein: CASRREGQSTEAFF
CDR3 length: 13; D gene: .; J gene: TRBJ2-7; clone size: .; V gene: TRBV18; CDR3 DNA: TGTGCCAGCTCCATTACAGCAAAGTACGAGCAGTACTTC; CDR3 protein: CASSITAKYEQYF
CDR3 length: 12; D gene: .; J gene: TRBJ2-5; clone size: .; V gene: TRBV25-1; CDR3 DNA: TGTGCCAGCCTAAAAAAGGAAGAGACCCAGTACTTC; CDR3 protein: CASLKKEETQYF
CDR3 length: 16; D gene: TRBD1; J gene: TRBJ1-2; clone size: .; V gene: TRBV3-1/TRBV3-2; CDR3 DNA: TGTGCCAGCAGCCAAACCGGGACAGGGGGCGCGTATGGCTACACCTTC; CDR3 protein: CASSQTGTGGAYGYTF
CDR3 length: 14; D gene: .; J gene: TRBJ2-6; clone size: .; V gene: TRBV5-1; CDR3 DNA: TGCGCCAGCACCCCAGGCTCGGGGGCCAACGTCCTGACTTTC; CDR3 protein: CASTPGSGANVLTF
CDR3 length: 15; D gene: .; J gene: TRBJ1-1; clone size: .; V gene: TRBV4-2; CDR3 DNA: TGTGCCAGCAGCCCGTCAGGGAGCCCGAACACTGAAGCTTTCTTT; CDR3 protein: CASSPSGSPNTEAFF
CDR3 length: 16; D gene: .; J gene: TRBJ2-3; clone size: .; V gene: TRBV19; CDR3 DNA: TGTGCCAGTAGCCGGGGGAACGTTGTGCCCACAGATACGCAGTATTTT; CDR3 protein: CASSRGNVVPTDTQYF
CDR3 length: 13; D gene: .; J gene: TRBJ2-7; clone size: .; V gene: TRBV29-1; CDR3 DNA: TGCAGCGCCGCGATCGATTCAGGGTACGAGCAGTACTTC; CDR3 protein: CSAAIDSGYEQYF
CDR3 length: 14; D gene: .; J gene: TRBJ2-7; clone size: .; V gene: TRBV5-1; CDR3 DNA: TGCGCCAGCAGCCTCATGACAGAATCCTACGAGCAGTACTTC; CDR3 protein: CASSLMTESYEQYF
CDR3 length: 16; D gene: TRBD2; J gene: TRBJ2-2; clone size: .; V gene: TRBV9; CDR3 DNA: TGTGCCAGCAGCCTTAGCGGGAGGGCTGACACCGGGGAGCTGTTTTTT; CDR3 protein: CASSLSGRADTGELFF
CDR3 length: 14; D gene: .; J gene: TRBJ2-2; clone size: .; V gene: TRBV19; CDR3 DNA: TGTGCCAGTAGTATTTTTGAGGGTTCGGGGGAGCTGTTTTTT; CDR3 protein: CASSIFEGSGELFF
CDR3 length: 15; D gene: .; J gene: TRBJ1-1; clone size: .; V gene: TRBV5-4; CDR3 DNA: TGTGCCAGCAGCTTGAAGGGGTTAGGGAACACTGAAGCTTTCTTT; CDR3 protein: CASSLKGLGNTEAFF
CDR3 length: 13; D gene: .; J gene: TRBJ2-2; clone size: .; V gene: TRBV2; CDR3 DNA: TGTGCCAGCAGCCGGTCAGAAACCGGGGAGCTGTTTTTT; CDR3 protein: CASSRSETGELFF
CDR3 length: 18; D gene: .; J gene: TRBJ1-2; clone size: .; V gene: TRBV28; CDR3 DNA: TGTGCCAGCAGTTTATCTTCAACCGGACTCAAATCTAACTATGGCTACACCTTC; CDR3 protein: CASSLSSTGLKSNYGYTF
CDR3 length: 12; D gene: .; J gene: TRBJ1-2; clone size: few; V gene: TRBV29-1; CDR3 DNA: TGCAGCGTTCACTGGGCTAACTATGGCTACACCTTC; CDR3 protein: CSVHWANYGYTF
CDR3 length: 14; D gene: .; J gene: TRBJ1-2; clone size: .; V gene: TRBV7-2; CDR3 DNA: TGTGCCAGCAGCTCCCCGGTGGTAAACTATGGCTACACCTTC; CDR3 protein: CASSSPVVNYGYTF
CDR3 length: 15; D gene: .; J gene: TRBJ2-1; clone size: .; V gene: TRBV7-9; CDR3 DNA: TGTGCCAGCAGCTTAAGACAGGCCCAGTGGGATGAGCAGTTCTTC; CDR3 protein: CASSLRQAQWDEQFF
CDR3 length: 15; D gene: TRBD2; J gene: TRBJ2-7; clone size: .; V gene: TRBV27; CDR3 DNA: TGTGCCAGCAGAGAGTTCCTAGCGGGTATATACGAGCAGTACTTC; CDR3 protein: CASREFLAGIYEQYF
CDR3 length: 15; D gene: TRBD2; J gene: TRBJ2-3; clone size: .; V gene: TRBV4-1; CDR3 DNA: TGCGCCAGCAGCCCGAGGGCGGGAGGCACAGATACGCAGTATTTT; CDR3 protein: CASSPRAGGTDTQYF
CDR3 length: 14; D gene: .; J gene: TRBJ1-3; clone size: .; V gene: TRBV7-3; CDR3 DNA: TGTGCCAGCAGTCCCCAGGGACCTGGAAACACCATATATTTT; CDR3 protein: CASSPQGPGNTIYF
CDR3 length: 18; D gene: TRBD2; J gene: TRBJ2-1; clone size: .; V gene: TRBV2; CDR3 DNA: TGTGCCAGCGGGTACCAATCAGGACTAGCGGGGGGGCTGGATGAGCAGTTCTTC; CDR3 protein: CASGYQSGLAGGLDEQFF
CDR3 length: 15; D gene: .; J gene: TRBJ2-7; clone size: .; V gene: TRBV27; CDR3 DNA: TGTGCCAGCAGTCCATCCCCCGCGCGAAGGGGCGAGCAGTACTTC; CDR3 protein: CASSPSPARRGEQYF
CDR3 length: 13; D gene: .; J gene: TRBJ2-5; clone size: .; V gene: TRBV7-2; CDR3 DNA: TGTGCCAGCAGCTTAGCAGGAGGGGAGACCCAGTACTTC; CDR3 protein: CASSLAGGETQYF
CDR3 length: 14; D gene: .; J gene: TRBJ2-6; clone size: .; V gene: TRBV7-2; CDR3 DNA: TGTGCCAGCAGCTTTACCCCCCGGGCCAACGTCCTGACTTTC; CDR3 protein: CASSFTPRANVLTF
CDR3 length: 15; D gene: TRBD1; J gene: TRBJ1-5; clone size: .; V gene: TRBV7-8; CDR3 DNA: TGTGCCAGCAGCCCAGGGACAGGGGGCTCTCAGCCCCAGCATTTT; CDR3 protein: CASSPGTGGSQPQHF
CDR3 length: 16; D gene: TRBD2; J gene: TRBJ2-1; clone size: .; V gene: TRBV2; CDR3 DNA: TGTGCCAGCACAAGGGCGAGCGGGAGTGGTTGGGATGAGCAGTTCTTC; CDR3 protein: CASTRASGSGWDEQFF
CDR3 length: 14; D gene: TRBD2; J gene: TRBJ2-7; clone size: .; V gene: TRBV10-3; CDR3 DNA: TGTGCCATCAGTGAGAGACGGGGGGCCTACGAGCAGTACTTC; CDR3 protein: CAISERRGAYEQYF
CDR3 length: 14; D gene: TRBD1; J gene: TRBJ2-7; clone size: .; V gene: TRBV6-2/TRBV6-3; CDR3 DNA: TGTGCCAGCAGTTACTGGACTGGACAGGGCGAGCAGTACTTC; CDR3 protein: CASSYWTGQGEQYF